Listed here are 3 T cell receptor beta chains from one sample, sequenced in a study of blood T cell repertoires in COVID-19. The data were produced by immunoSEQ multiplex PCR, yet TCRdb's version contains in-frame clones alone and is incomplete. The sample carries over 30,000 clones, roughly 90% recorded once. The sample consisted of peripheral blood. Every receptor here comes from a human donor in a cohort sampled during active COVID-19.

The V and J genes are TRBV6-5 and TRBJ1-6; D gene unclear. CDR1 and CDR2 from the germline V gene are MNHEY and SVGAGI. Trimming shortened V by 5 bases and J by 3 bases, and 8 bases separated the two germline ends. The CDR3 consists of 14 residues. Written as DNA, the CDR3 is TGTGCCAGCAGTCCCCGGGTCTATAATTCACCCCTCCACTTT. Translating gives CASSPRVYNSPLHF.

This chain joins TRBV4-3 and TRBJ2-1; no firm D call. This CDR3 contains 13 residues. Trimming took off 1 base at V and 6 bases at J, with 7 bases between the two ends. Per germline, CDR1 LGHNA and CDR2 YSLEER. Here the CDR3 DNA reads TGCGCCAGCAGCCAAGTCGGTCGCAATGAGCAGTTCTTC. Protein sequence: CASSQVGRNEQFF.

The CDR3 is CASSPRTGNQPQHF. The CDR3 region has the DNA TGTGCCAGCAGCCCACGGACAGGCAATCAGCCCCAGCATTTT. The V call is TRBV5-8, the J call TRBJ1-5, with D perhaps matching TRBD1 (6 bases). The CDR3 has 14 residues. Germline values: CDR1 SGHTS, CDR2 YDEGEE. Trimming stripped 4 bases from V and 2 bases from J, with 10 bases between.